These 31 T cell receptor beta chains were all obtained from the same sample, sequenced in a study of identical twins. Using its own MiXCR run on the 5' RACE reads, TCRdb lists one record per CDR3 protein. This table holds about 1.7 million distinct CDR3 sequences, around 29% found once. The source material was cord blood. These receptors were collected from a newborn girl in good health.

This clonotype was counted only a few times. The gene calls are TRBV10-3 and TRBJ2-3; 13 positions agree with TRBD2. The CDR3 is 18 residues long. Germline lookup yields CDR1 ENHRY and CDR2 SYGVKD. V lost 8 bases and J lost 0; bases outside the gene matches: 11. DNA for the CDR3: TGTGCCATCTCTTCTACTAGCGGGGGGGCCCCTAGCACAGATACGCAGTATTTT. Its translation: CAISSTSGGAPSTDTQYF.

This sequence joins TRBV18 and TRBJ2-7, with D possibly matching TRBD2 (6 bases). The CDR3 has 16 residues. Trimming shortened V by 1 base and J by 7 bases, and 20 bases separated the two germline ends. Germline assignment: CDR1 KGHSH and CDR2 LQKENI. The CDR3 nucleotides are TGTGCCAGCTCACCACGGAGGGAGGTATACATCAATGAGCAGTACTTC. Translating it yields CASSPRREVYINEQYF.

This clonotype was counted a few times. The chain couples TRBV3-1 to TRBJ1-6; D is perhaps TRBD1 (6 bases). Germline V CDR1 and CDR2: LGHDT, YNNKEL (reference sequence). The CDR3 covers 17 residues. Deletions cut 1 base from V and 0 bases from J, with 10 bases between. The chain's CDR3 is CASSQGVGGSYNSPLHF. The CDR3 DNA reads as TGTGCCAGCAGCCAAGGAGTAGGGGGCTCCTATAATTCACCCCTCCACTTT.

The chain has TRBV12-3 or TRBV12-4 and TRBJ2-7; 10 nucleotides match TRBD1. The ends lost 5 bases at V and 3 bases at J; junction bases unmatched: 10. The CDR3 totals 16 residues. The CDR3 spells CASSRTGGTGVYEQYF. The DNA for the CDR3 is TGTGCCAGCAGTCGCACAGGTGGGACAGGGGTCTACGAGCAGTACTTC.

A single count supports this clonotype. A read error may account for a junction end that differs from germline. The CDR3 is CASGQDMDRRLGEQFF. The CDR3 DNA follows: TGTGCCAGCGGCCAAGATATGGACAGGCGGTTGGGTGAGCAGTTCTTC. The J gene is TRBJ2-1, the V gene TRBV14, with 7 bases identical to TRBD1. CDR3 size: 16 residues. Germline assignment: CDR1 SGHDN and CDR2 FVKESK.

In this sample, this clonotype turned up a few times. The chain employs TRBV24-1 and TRBJ1-1, with unresolved D. Trimming removed 9 bases at V and 4 bases at J, with 11 bases between. The CDR3 is 12 residues long. The germline V gene has CDR1 KGHDR and CDR2 SFDVKD. This chain's CDR3 is CATRGSGTEAFF. CDR3 bases: TGTGCCACCCGCGGGTCCGGCACTGAAGCTTTCTTT.

A few counts support this clonotype. The rearrangement joins TRBV20-1 to TRBJ2-3; D unresolved. Trimming pared 6 bases from V and 0 bases from J, leaving 7 bases between. The CDR3 is made up of 12 amino acids. The germline V gene encodes CDR1 DFQATT and CDR2 SNEGSKA (reference sequence). CDR3 DNA sequence: TGCAGTGCACTGTGGAGCACAGATACGCAGTATTTT. Protein sequence: CSALWSTDTQYF.

This clonotype was counted a few times. The V call is TRBV29-1, the J call TRBJ2-5, with 7 bases that match TRBD2. In germline, CDR1 is SQVTM, CDR2 ANQGSEA. With V trimmed by 7 bases and J by 1 base, 9 bases remained unmatched. The CDR3 totals 14 residues. The CDR3 sequence is CSAAIREAQETQYF. The CDR3 DNA sequence: TGCAGCGCTGCCATACGGGAGGCCCAAGAGACCCAGTACTTC. The whole variable domain, filled in from reference TRBV29-1 and TRBJ2-5, reads SAVISQKPSRDICQRGTSLTIQCQVDSQVTMMFWYRQQPGQSLTLIATANQGSEATYESGFVIDKFPISRPNLTFSTLTVSNMSPEDSSIYLCSAAIREAQETQYFGPGTRLLVL.

This clonotype has a handful of counts. V is TRBV20-1 and J is TRBJ2-1, with 8 bases aligning to TRBD2. Germline trimming cut 3 bases from V and 7 bases from J; bases unmatched to any gene: 5. The CDR3 extends over 13 amino acids. CDR1 is DFQATT and CDR2 is SNEGSKA in the germline V gene (reference sequence). CDR3 residues: CSASSGAGNEQFF. The CDR3 DNA sequence: TGCAGTGCTAGTAGCGGGGCTGGGAATGAGCAGTTCTTC.

A few counts support this clonotype. This chain joins TRBV20-1 and TRBJ2-4; 12 bases are shared with TRBD2. The DNA matches TRBJ2-5 better at its end, which makes the J call doubtful. Germline values: CDR1 DFQATT, CDR2 SNEGSKA (reference sequence). The CDR3 is 13 residues long. CDR3 in amino acids: CSAWGLAGETQYF. DNA of the CDR3: TGCAGTGCTTGGGGACTAGCGGGTGAGACCCAGTACTTC.

This clonotype was counted ten times or more. This sequence joins TRBV24-1 and TRBJ2-1; D possibly matches TRBD1 or TRBD2 (5 bases each). The CDR3 contains 17 residues. The germline V gene has CDR1 KGHDR and CDR2 SFDVKD. V was pared by 1 base and J by 6 bases, with 18 bases between. CDR3 in DNA: TGTGCCACCAGTGATTTCGGGGCAAACTTTCAGGGCAATGAGCAGTTCTTC. Protein product: CATSDFGANFQGNEQFF.

This clonotype was counted only a few times. The rearrangement joins TRBV20-1 to TRBJ2-3, with D tentatively TRBD2 (5 bases). Germline CDR1 and CDR2: DFQATT and SNEGSKA (reference sequence). The CDR3 runs to 14 residues. V was pared by 7 bases and J by 3 bases, with 17 bases between. CDR3 sequence reads: CSVLKIRRTDTQYF. In DNA, the CDR3 is TGCAGTGTCCTCAAAATCCGGAGGACAGATACGCAGTATTTT.

The genes are TRBV5-8 and TRBJ2-1, with 14 bases aligning to TRBD2. This CDR3 is built from 16 residues. Germline V CDR1 and CDR2: SGHTS, YDEGEE. J gave up 9 bases and V 2 bases, and 7 bases lay outside the gene matches. The CDR3 here is CASSFTGTSGSGEQFF. The CDR3 bases are TGTGCCAGCAGCTTCACCGGGACTAGCGGGAGTGGTGAGCAGTTCTTC.

The rearrangement uses TRBV5-6 and TRBJ2-1; D is uncertain. CDR1 is SGHDT, CDR2 YYEEEE, per germline. This CDR3 is built from 14 residues. V lost 1 base and J lost 6, with 11 bases in between. The CDR3 protein is CASSLPTYVNEQFF. Here the CDR3 DNA reads TGTGCCAGCAGCTTGCCGACATATGTCAATGAGCAGTTCTTC.

The chain uses TRBV12-3 or TRBV12-4 and TRBJ2-1; TRBD2 aligns across 15 bases. Trimming took 6 bases from V and 9 from J; bases not matched to a gene: 9. This CDR3 contains 16 residues. The CDR3 sequence is CASSGLAGGPRGEQFF. The CDR3 DNA is TGTGCCAGCAGCGGACTAGCGGGAGGGCCTCGCGGTGAGCAGTTCTTC.

The chain combines TRBV9 with TRBJ2-7; D is ambiguous. Germline V lookup: CDR1 SGDLS, CDR2 YYNGEE. The CDR3 loop spans 15 amino acids. V was pared by 0 bases and J by 0 bases, with 10 bases between. The CDR3 DNA reads TGTGCCAGCAGCGTAGGGCGGAAGAGCTCCTACGAGCAGTACTTC. Amino acids: CASSVGRKSSYEQYF.

The rearrangement uses TRBV11-2 and TRBJ2-7, with D uncertain. This CDR3 comprises 14 residues. The ends were cut back, 0 bases at V and 0 bases at J, with 6 bases in the middle. CDR1 is SGHAT, CDR2 FQNNGV, per germline. This chain's CDR3 is CASSLDVHSYEQYF. CDR3 DNA: TGTGCCAGCAGCTTAGACGTCCACTCCTACGAGCAGTACTTC.

V is TRBV20-1 and J is TRBJ2-3, with no clear D. Trimming removed 4 bases from V and 2 bases from J, with 16 bases in between. In germline, CDR1 is DFQATT, CDR2 SNEGSKA (reference sequence). The CDR3 is made up of 15 amino acids. CDR3: CSATPGQSPTDTQYF. The CDR3, as DNA: TGCAGTGCTACTCCTGGGCAGAGCCCCACAGATACGCAGTATTTT.

This clonotype was recorded a few times. This chain connects TRBV24-1 to TRBJ2-3; 9 bases are a match to TRBD2. CDR3 size: 18 residues. V trimming: 1 base; J trimming: 4 bases; junction bases outside the gene matches: 11. Germline V gives CDR1 KGHDR, CDR2 SFDVKD. CDR3 DNA sequence: TGTGCCACCAGTGATTTCCCACTAGCGGGCCTAACTTCAGATACGCAGTATTTT. Its protein product is CATSDFPLAGLTSDTQYF.

The chain links TRBV7-2 to TRBJ2-1; a weak D match, TRBD2 (6 bases). Germline lookup yields CDR1 SGHTA and CDR2 FQGNSA. Trimming removed 2 bases from V and 0 bases from J, with 11 bases in between. The CDR3 contains 16 residues. CDR3 loop: CASSLLSRGSYNEQFF. In DNA, the CDR3 is TGTGCCAGCAGCTTACTCTCGCGGGGCTCCTACAATGAGCAGTTCTTC.

The chain carries TRBV11-2 and TRBJ1-3, with D possibly matching TRBD1 (6 bases). The CDR3 loop spans 16 amino acids. The V end lost 1 base, the J end lost 4 bases, and 14 bases lay between the germline ends. Germline CDR1 SGHAT, CDR2 FQNNGV. The CDR3 sequence: CASSLVQGRYGNTIYF. The DNA of the CDR3 is TGTGCCAGCAGCTTAGTCCAGGGGAGGTACGGAAACACCATATATTTT.

This clonotype occurred a few times. The chain joins TRBV28 to TRBJ2-1, with a weak D call TRBD2 (6 bases). Germline CDR1 MDHEN, CDR2 SYDVKM. The CDR3 is made up of 15 amino acids. Trimming pared 6 bases from V and 7 bases from J, leaving 19 bases between. CDR3 sequence (DNA): TGTGCCAGCAGCCGACTAGATCTCCTATGGAATGAGCAGTTCTTC. Amino acid sequence: CASSRLDLLWNEQFF.

This clonotype was counted a few times. CDR3 in DNA: TGCAGTGCTGGACGACAGGGTCGGTCCTACGAGCAGTACTTC. Protein sequence: CSAGRQGRSYEQYF. The chain has TRBV20-1 and TRBJ2-7; 7 bases map to TRBD1. Germline CDR1 and CDR2: DFQATT and SNEGSKA (reference sequence). CDR3 length: 14 residues. With 5 bases clipped from V and 1 base from J, the junction kept 8 bases outside the gene matches.

The gene calls are TRBV20-1 and TRBJ1-3; no firm D call. V shed 0 bases and J shed 0 bases, with 9 bases lying between them. Germline lookup yields CDR1 DFQATT and CDR2 SNEGSKA (reference sequence). This CDR3 has 15 amino acids. The DNA of the CDR3 is TGCAGTGCTAGAGATCCCCAGCGCTCTGGAAACACCATATATTTT. Translation gives CSARDPQRSGNTIYF.

This chain connects TRBV7-9 to TRBJ2-1; 7 bases are a match to TRBD2. The end of the DNA is better explained by TRBJ2-7, so the J call may be wrong. The CDR3 length is 15 residues. Germline CDR1 SEHNR, CDR2 FQNEAQ (reference sequence). Here the CDR3 DNA reads TGTGCCAGCACCACCGGGAGGACTCAATACAATGAGCAGTACTTC. It specifies CASTTGRTQYNEQYF.

To note about this clonotype: Relative to the germline gene, one junction end is altered; a read error may explain this. The V gene is TRBV12-5, the J gene TRBJ1-1; D may be TRBD1 (6 bases). CDR1 LGHNT and CDR2 FRNRAP come from the germline V gene. This CDR3 has 16 residues. CDR3 DNA sequence: TGTGCTGGTGGTTTGTCCCGGACGCAGGGGCTCGCTGAAGCTTTCTTT. This gives the protein CAGGLSRTQGLAEAFF.

The sample holds a few counts of this clonotype. The CDR3 protein is CATSRDRGRNYGYTF. The CDR3 bases are TGTGCCACCAGCAGAGATCGGGGCCGAAACTATGGCTACACCTTC. The chain employs TRBV15 and TRBJ1-2; perhaps TRBD1 as D (5 bases). Germline loops: CDR1 LNHNV, CDR2 YYDKDF (reference sequence). V was shortened by 0 bases and J by 2 bases, with 10 bases between the two germline ends. The CDR3 has 15 residues.

The table lists this clonotype with a count of one. The gene calls are TRBV19 and TRBJ1-1; 9 positions agree with TRBD1. CDR3 size: 14 residues. Per the germline V gene, CDR1 is LNHDA and CDR2 is SQIVND (reference sequence). V lost 5 bases, J lost 7 bases, and 8 bases stayed unmatched. Here the CDR3 reads CASSFEQGAIEAFF. In nucleotides, the CDR3 is TGTGCCAGTAGTTTTGAACAGGGGGCTATTGAAGCTTTCTTT.

The V call is TRBV27, the J call TRBJ2-5; D is ambiguous. CDR1 MNHEY and CDR2 SMNVEV come from the germline V gene (reference sequence). The CDR3 contains 13 residues. Deletions cut 4 bases from V and 5 bases from J, with 11 bases between. CDR3 DNA: TGTGCCAGCAGTTGGTCTGTTGGTGAGACCCAGTACTTC. Translating gives CASSWSVGETQYF.

This clonotype was found a few times. The J gene is TRBJ2-3, the V gene TRBV3-1, with 10 bases matching TRBD2. Germline assignment: CDR1 LGHDT and CDR2 YNNKEL (reference sequence). V lost 4 bases to trimming and J lost 2 bases; unmatched junction nucleotides: 6. The length of the CDR3 is 16 residues. As DNA, the CDR3 is TGTGCCAGCAGCCTATCACTAGCGGGGTACACAGATACGCAGTATTTT. Translated: CASSLSLAGYTDTQYF.

The chain carries TRBV12-3 or TRBV12-4 and TRBJ2-7; 13 nucleotides line up with TRBD2. The CDR3 runs to 14 residues. V shed 4 bases and J 6 bases; nucleotides not matched to a gene: 3. CDR3 loop: CASSSGLAGSEQYF. CDR3 coding DNA: TGTGCCAGCAGTTCGGGACTAGCGGGAAGCGAGCAGTACTTC.